One T cell receptor beta chain is described in this entry. Its antigen is still unknown. No much larger clone exists at a distance of one base, and base qualities are not known. To prepare the library, the immunoSEQ multiplex PCR assay was applied. TCRdb limited this immuneACCESS table to in-frame rearrangements with V and J called. A share of clones is missing; checked studies link under half to unresolved V genes, and the rest is unexplained. Counted in this sample were 80,000 to 85,000 clones; approximately 91% of them appeared once. Jointly, the top ten make up 5% to 7% of the sample. The sample belongs to a study of control samples from healthy donors and cancer patients (dated by TCRdb to the early 2020s). The CDR3 has 14 amino acids, counting the end cysteine and phenylalanine. This entry keeps only the CDR3 DNA: 42 bases, framed from base 1. In the germline V gene (reference sequence), CDR1 corresponds to LNHDA and CDR2 to SQIVND. Trimming removed 3 bases from V and 5 bases from J, leaving 13 bases between the germline ends.

This TCR was sampled from a woman between 45 and 60 years old in good health. The chain employs TRBV19 and TRBJ1-2; the D gene cannot be resolved reliably. Sequencing input: blood. The encoded CDR3 is CASSIRQKGYGYTF. The DNA reads as follows: TGTGCCAGTAGTATCCGGCAGAAAGGATATGGCTACACCTTC.